The 20 T cell receptor beta chains given below trace back to one sample, sequenced in a study of Ad26.COV2.S vaccination and SARS-CoV-2 variants. Treatment indicated: 15 to 20 received Ad26.COV2.S at low or high dose, single or two shots; about 5 received placebo; per-sample allocation not given. Sampling occurred on day 63 after the first vaccine or placebo injection. Produced via immunoSEQ multiplex PCR; TCRdb's table is partial and in-frame only. Among hundreds of thousands of clones listed, around 92% were seen once. The specimen comprised peripheral blood, sampled in a trial of Ad26.COV2.S vaccine versus placebo. The receptors derive from a person between 18 and 60 years old who received the Ad26.COV2.S COVID-19 vaccine or a placebo.

The chain carries TRBV27 and TRBJ2-5; 12 bases fit TRBD1. Germline CDR1 MNHEY, CDR2 SMNVEV (reference sequence). J was trimmed by 2 bases and V by 6 bases; bases with no gene match: 7. The CDR3 length is 16 residues. The CDR3 protein is CASSRRDRGHQETQYF. CDR3 bases: TGTGCCAGCAGCCGACGGGACAGGGGGCATCAAGAGACCCAGTACTTC.

This chain links TRBV28 with TRBJ2-1; 9 bases fit TRBD2. CDR3 length equals 15 residues. V lost 1 base, J lost 8 bases, and 6 bases stayed unmatched. The V gene's germline CDR1 is MDHEN and CDR2 SYDVKM. CDR3: CASSLLLAGLHEQFF. The CDR3 DNA reads as TGTGCCAGCAGTTTATTACTAGCGGGTCTTCATGAGCAGTTCTTC.

V is TRBV7-8 and J is TRBJ1-5; the D is unclear. Trimming removed 2 bases at V and 0 bases at J, with 8 bases between. This CDR3 region has 15 residues. The germline gives CDR1 SGHVS, CDR2 FQNEAQ. The CDR3 sequence: CASSLTLDSNQPQHF. CDR3 DNA sequence: TGTGCCAGCAGCTTAACCTTAGATAGCAATCAGCCCCAGCATTTT.

This chain uses TRBV19 with TRBJ2-6, with D unresolved. The germline V gene has CDR1 LNHDA and CDR2 SQIVND (reference sequence). Trimming cost V 8 bases and J 1 base, with 9 bases left between them. The CDR3 sequence is 14 residues long. The CDR3 loop reads CASRTESGANVLTF. CDR3 nucleotides: TGTGCCAGTCGGACCGAATCTGGGGCCAACGTCCTGACTTTC.

The V gene is TRBV19, the J gene TRBJ2-5; 7 nucleotides line up with TRBD1. V shed 7 bases, J shed 5 bases, and the junction held 4 bases outside the gene matches. This CDR3 spans 12 amino acids. Germline V CDR1 and CDR2: LNHDA, SQIVND (reference sequence). The chain's CDR3 is CASNQQGETQYF. The CDR3 DNA reads TGTGCCAGTAACCAACAGGGGGAGACCCAGTACTTC.

The gene calls are TRBV7-2 and TRBJ2-7; D ambiguous. V shed 1 base and J shed 3 bases, with 10 bases lying between them. This CDR3 region has 14 residues. Germline V CDR1 and CDR2: SGHTA, FQGNSA. CDR3 region: CASSLDGGNYEQYF. In nucleotides, the CDR3 is TGTGCCAGCAGCTTAGATGGCGGCAACTACGAGCAGTACTTC.

The chain employs TRBV10-3 and TRBJ2-7; 7 bases fit TRBD1. V was pared by 2 bases and J by 1 base, with 5 bases of the junction left unmatched. The CDR3 totals 15 residues. Germline V gives CDR1 ENHRY, CDR2 SYGVKD. The CDR3 is CAISEPGTVSYEQYF. CDR3 DNA sequence: TGTGCCATCAGTGAGCCCGGGACAGTATCCTACGAGCAGTACTTC.

This clone was observed a few times. The CDR3 is CASSPWLGPYGYTF. CDR3 nucleotides: TGCGCCAGCAGCCCGTGGTTGGGGCCCTATGGCTACACCTTC. The chain uses TRBV4-1 and TRBJ1-2; D might be TRBD1 (5 bases). The CDR3 length is 14 residues. The germline CDR1 and CDR2 sequences are MGHRA and YSYEKL. V gave up 4 bases and J gave up 4 bases, with 13 bases separating them.

The rearrangement uses TRBV5-6 and TRBJ2-7; TRBD2 agrees at 14 bases. CDR1 is SGHDT and CDR2 is YYEEEE in the germline V gene. The CDR3 loop spans 15 amino acids. V lost 4 bases, J lost 7 bases, and 7 bases stayed unmatched. CDR3 nucleotides: TGTGCCAGCAGCCCTGGGACTAGCGGGGGTTGGGAGCAGTACTTC. Residues: CASSPGTSGGWEQYF.

This clone was observed a few times. This sequence joins TRBV7-9 and TRBJ2-7, with D possibly TRBD2 on 5 matching bases. Per the germline V gene, CDR1 is SEHNR and CDR2 is FQNEAQ (reference sequence). This CDR3 region has 18 residues. The V and J ends lost 2 bases and 1 base respectively, with 21 bases between them. CDR3 sequence: CASSLPTKVEAWSYEQYF. The CDR3 nucleotides read TGTGCCAGCAGCTTACCGACCAAAGTGGAGGCATGGTCCTACGAGCAGTACTTC.

V is TRBV4-1 and J is TRBJ2-7, with 8 positions matching TRBD2. V lost 4 bases and J lost 1; bases outside the gene matches: 9. Germline V gene sequence: CDR1 MGHRA, CDR2 YSYEKL. The CDR3 covers 16 residues. This chain's CDR3 is CASSPRPRGASYEQYF. The CDR3 coding sequence is TGCGCCAGCAGCCCCCGTCCGCGGGGGGCGTCCTACGAGCAGTACTTC.

The rearrangement uses TRBV7-9 and TRBJ2-3, with D possibly matching TRBD2 (5 bases). Germline CDR1 and CDR2: SEHNR and FQNEAQ (reference sequence). The CDR3 contains 16 residues. V lost 4 bases, J lost 0 bases, and 14 bases lay in between. CDR3 amino acids: CASSSTGVPSTDTQYF. The CDR3 nucleotides are TGTGCCAGCAGCTCAACCGGGGTCCCAAGCACAGATACGCAGTATTTT. The variable domain in full, with the rest retrieved from reference TRBV7-9 and TRBJ2-3, is DTGVSQNPRHKITKRGQNVTFRCDPISEHNRLYWYRQTLGQGPEFLTYFQNEAQLEKSRLLSDRFSAERPKGSFSTLEIQRTEQGDSAMYLCASSSTGVPSTDTQYFGPGTRLTVL.

The rearrangement links TRBV28 to TRBJ1-4, with TRBD1 identical over 7 bases. Germline-derived CDR1 and CDR2 are MDHEN and SYDVKM. This CDR3 has 18 residues. V lost 5 bases, J lost 3 bases, and 15 bases stayed unmatched. The CDR3 sequence: CASSAWDSQRPANEKLFF. The CDR3 region has the DNA TGTGCCAGCAGTGCCTGGGACAGCCAGCGACCGGCTAATGAAAAACTGTTTTTT.

The chain has TRBV25-1 and TRBJ2-7, with 10 bases lining up with TRBD1. Trimming removed 7 bases from V and 4 bases from J; junction bases left unmatched: 10. CDR1 MGHDK and CDR2 SYGVNS come from the germline V gene. The CDR3 totals 15 residues. The CDR3 DNA reads TGTGCCAGCACAAAAGCGGGGACAGGGGTTTACGAGCAGTACTTC. It is translated as CASTKAGTGVYEQYF.

This chain connects TRBV14 to TRBJ2-7; D tentatively reads TRBD1 or TRBD2 (5 bases each). CDR3 length: 16 residues. Trimming removed 4 bases from V and 0 bases from J, with 16 bases in between. Germline CDR1 is SGHDN and CDR2 is FVKESK. The DNA for the CDR3 is TGTGCCAGCAGCCCGTTGGCCGGGACGGACTCCTACGAGCAGTACTTC. Protein product: CASSPLAGTDSYEQYF.

This chain uses TRBV27 with TRBJ2-1; a possible D gene is TRBD2 (7 bases). Germline CDR1 and CDR2: MNHEY and SMNVEV (reference sequence). The CDR3 has 17 amino acids. The V gene lost 7 bases and the J gene lost 4 bases, with 23 bases spanning the gap. CDR3 residues: CASTPPAGAEGYNEQFF. Here the CDR3 DNA reads TGTGCCAGCACCCCCCCCGCGGGGGCCGAGGGATACAATGAGCAGTTCTTC.

The CDR3 sequence: CASSKLAGGNEQYF. The DNA for the CDR3 is TGCGCCAGCAGCAAACTAGCGGGGGGGAACGAGCAGTACTTC. The chain joins TRBV4-3 to TRBJ2-7, with 13 positions matching TRBD2. Germline loops: CDR1 LGHNA, CDR2 YSLEER. CDR3 length: 14 residues. V shed 5 bases and J 5 bases; nucleotides not matched to a gene: 3.

The chain combines TRBV6-5 with TRBJ1-2, with TRBD1 matching 7 bases. This CDR3 is 13 amino acids long. V dropped 6 bases and J dropped 8; count of bases not matched to a gene: 9. Germline V gene sequence: CDR1 MNHEY, CDR2 SVGAGI. CDR3 DNA sequence: TGTGCCAGCAGACCAACAGGGGCACGAGGCTACACCTTC. Translation gives CASRPTGARGYTF.

The chain uses TRBV19 and TRBJ1-2, with a tentative D call TRBD1 (5 bases). The CDR3 has 17 residues. Germline loops: CDR1 LNHDA, CDR2 SQIVND (reference sequence). Trimming left V 1 base short and J 5 bases short, with 20 bases between. The CDR3 DNA reads as TGTGCCAGTAGTATAGTCGTACGGGGCCGCCAGATTTATGGCTACACCTTC. This encodes CASSIVVRGRQIYGYTF. The full variable domain, in which reference TRBV19 and TRBJ1-2 provide the parts outside the CDR3, is DGGITQSPKYLFRKEGQNVTLSCEQNLNHDAMYWYRQDPGQGLRLIYYSQIVNDFQKGDIAEGYSVSREKKESFPLTVTSAQKNPTAFYLCASSIVVRGRQIYGYTFGSGTRLTVV.

DNA for the CDR3: TGCGCCAGCAGCTTGCCCACGGTGGAAGAGACCCAGTACTTC. Its protein product is CASSLPTVEETQYF. This chain uses TRBV5-1 with TRBJ2-5, with D hard to call. Trimming cost V 1 base and J 3 bases, with 10 bases left between them. This CDR3 spans 14 amino acids. Germline V lookup: CDR1 SGHRS, CDR2 YFSETQ.